These T cell receptor beta chains were read from a single sample in a study of shared clonotypes between healthy human individuals. The method was immunoSEQ multiplex PCR; TCRdb's version includes in-frame clones alone and lacks a portion of them. The sample contains 1.6 million or so clones, roughly 97% of which appear only once. Sequencing was carried out using naive CD4+ T cells sorted from blood. The source is a man younger than 45 in good health. CDR3s include the opening cysteine and the closing phenylalanine or tryptophan. The order of the fields is V gene, CDR3 protein.

TRBV28,CATGTHNEQFF
TRBV11-2,CASSLGTSGSGDTQYF
TRBV9,CASTPGLEVSYEQYF
TRBV6-1,CASSEVTGVSGELFF
TRBV5-4,CASSWAPDTQYF
TRBV21-1,CASSTKGEGEGNEQFF
TRBV19,CAASQGGSNTEAFF
TRBV7-9,CASSLRSGRDHEQFF
TRBV9,CASSVTETRAGNTIYF
TRBV9,CASSVGLTSGVQETQYF
TRBV5-1,CASSLARVRQETQYF
TRBV5-1,CASSQGTASDTQYF
TRBV27,CASSFVPGSTDTQYF
TRBV30,CAWTGQGAYEQYF
TRBV11-2,CASSQPGYGYTF
TRBV5-1,CASSTTGDTQYF
TRBV15,CATSKAGSSYEQYF
TRBV21-1,CASSYLLMRPVLPTDTQYF
TRBV14,CASSTRFTGELFF
TRBV5-4,CASSPRDAVSYEQYF
TRBV19,CASSSRGFSNQPQHF
TRBV30,CAWSPLPGLVRHNEQFF
TRBV5-8,CATSRGGRETQYF
TRBV7-2,CASSLVSEGEQFF
TRBV18,CASSPYRDSGTEAFF
TRBV6-1,CASSAQFHEQYF
TRBV11-1,CASSLIPAYEQYF
TRBV6-5,CASSPPGVRNTEAFF
TRBV7-9,CASSLSLAGGVLSYEQYF
TRBV11-3,CASSPWDRPFQQFF
TRBV11-2,CASSFGIWGDAYNEQFF
TRBV6-1,CASREGHPEAFF
TRBV5-1,CASSFQPKQRNTEAFF
TRBV6-9,CASSYSGQFF
TRBV6-5,CASSRKGQGNQPQHF
TRBV9,CASSVEPRTSEAFF
TRBV2,CASSHPREFLDYNQPQHF
TRBV4-2,CASSDGQIGNTEAFF
TRBV15,CATSRRTGGTEAFF
TRBV5-4,CASSLRGQDSAEAFF
TRBV18,CASSPAAGNTIYF
TRBV11-2,CASSLVREQQFF
TRBV11-2,CASSTNSNQPQHF
TRBV9,CASSVELGSTYEQYF
TRBV11-2,CASSLEWGADTEAFF
TRBV18,CASSPGQAATQPQHF
TRBV2,CASKGESNQPQHF
TRBV7-7,CASSLAISHGELFF
TRBV2,CASSDSGRSGNTIYF
TRBV11-2,CASSLQDWNTEAFF
TRBV2,CASSGRTDEKLFF